This T cell receptor (beta chain) originates from a study of T-cell reconstitution after alpha-beta-depleted transplantation in children. General study findings and limits: Recipient T cells and thymic progenitors that survived were the source of the high TCRbeta diversity seen at day 60 in some patients. T-cell numbers and diversity, one year after transplant, stemmed largely from T cells that were newly produced. Expanded graft clones, several hundred of them, were reportedly the source of alpha-beta T cells about two months after transplant.

The CDR3 has 12 amino acids. The germline V gene has CDR1 SGDLS and CDR2 YYNGEE. The J segment lost 9 bases and the V segment lost 3 bases, leaving 2 bases of the junction unmatched. This clonotype appeared many times. The antigen remains unidentified. Researchers prepared the TCRbeta library using unique molecular identifiers, the study reports. MiXCR, run by TCRdb on the PCR reads, gives a single entry per CDR3 protein. The sample lists 90,000 to 120,000 distinct CDR3 sequences, 5% to 8% occurring once. The specimen was PBMCs, mostly from graft donor cells, collected 360 days after TCRalphabeta/CD19-depleted stem cell transplant. The sequence was collected from a male patient between 2 and 10 years old who had a stem cell transplant for acute lymphoblastic leukemia, so the T cells may come from the graft donor. The chain has TRBV9 and TRBJ2-1; TRBD1 matches at 8 bases. The DNA for the CDR3 is TGTGCCAGCAGCGGACAGGGGAGTGAGCAGTTCTTC. Protein: CASSGQGSEQFF.